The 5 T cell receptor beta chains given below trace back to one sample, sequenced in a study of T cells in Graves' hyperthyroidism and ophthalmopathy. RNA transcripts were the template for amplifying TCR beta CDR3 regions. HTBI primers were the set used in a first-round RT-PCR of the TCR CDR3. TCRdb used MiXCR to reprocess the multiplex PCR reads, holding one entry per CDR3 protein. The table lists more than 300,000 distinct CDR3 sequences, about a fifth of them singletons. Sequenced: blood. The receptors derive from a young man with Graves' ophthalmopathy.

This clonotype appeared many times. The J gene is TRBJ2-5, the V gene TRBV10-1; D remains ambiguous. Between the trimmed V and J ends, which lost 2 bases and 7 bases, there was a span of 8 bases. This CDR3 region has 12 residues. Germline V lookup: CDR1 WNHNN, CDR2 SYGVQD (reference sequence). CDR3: CASSEGIGTQYF. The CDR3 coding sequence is TGCGCCAGCAGTGAGGGAATCGGGACCCAGTACTTC.

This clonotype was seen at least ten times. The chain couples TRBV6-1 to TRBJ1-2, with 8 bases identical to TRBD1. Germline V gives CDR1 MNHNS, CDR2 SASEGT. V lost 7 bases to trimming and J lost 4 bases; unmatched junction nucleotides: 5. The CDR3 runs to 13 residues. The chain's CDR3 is CASKRTGPYGYTF. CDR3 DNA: TGTGCCAGCAAAAGGACAGGGCCCTATGGCTACACCTTC.

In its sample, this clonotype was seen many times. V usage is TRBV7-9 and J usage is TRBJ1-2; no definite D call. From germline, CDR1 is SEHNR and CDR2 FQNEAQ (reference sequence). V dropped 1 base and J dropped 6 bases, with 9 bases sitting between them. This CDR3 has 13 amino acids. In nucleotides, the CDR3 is TGTGCCAGCAGCTTAGAACACTCCGATGGCTACACCTTC. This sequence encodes CASSLEHSDGYTF.

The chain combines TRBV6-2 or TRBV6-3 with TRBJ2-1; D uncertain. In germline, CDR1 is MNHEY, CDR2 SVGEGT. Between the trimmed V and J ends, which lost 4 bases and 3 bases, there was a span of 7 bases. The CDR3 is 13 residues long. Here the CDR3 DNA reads TGTGCCAGCAGTTTTAAAGACTACAATGAGCAGTTCTTC. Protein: CASSFKDYNEQFF.

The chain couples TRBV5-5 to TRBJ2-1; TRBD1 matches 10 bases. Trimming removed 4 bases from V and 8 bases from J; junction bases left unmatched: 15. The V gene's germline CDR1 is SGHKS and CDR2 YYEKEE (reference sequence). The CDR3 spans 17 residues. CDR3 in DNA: TGTGCCAGCAGCCCGTGGCGGCGGGGACAGGGGTACGATGAGCAGTTCTTC. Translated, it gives CASSPWRRGQGYDEQFF. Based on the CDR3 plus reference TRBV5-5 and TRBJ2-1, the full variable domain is DAGVTQSPTHLIKTRGQQVTLRCSPISGHKSVSWYQQVLGQGPQFIFQYYEKEERGRGNFPDRFSARQFPNYSSELNVNALLLGDSALYLCASSPWRRGQGYDEQFFGPGTRLTVL.